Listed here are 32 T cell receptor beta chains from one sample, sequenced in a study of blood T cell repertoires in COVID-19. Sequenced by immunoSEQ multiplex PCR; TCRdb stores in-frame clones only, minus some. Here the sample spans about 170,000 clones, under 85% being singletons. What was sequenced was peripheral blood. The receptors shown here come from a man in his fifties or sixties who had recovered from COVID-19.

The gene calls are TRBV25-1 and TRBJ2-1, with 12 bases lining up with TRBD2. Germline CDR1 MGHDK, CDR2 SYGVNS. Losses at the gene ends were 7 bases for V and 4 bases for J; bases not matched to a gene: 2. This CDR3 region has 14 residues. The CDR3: CASTSGGAYNEQFF. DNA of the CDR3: TGTGCCAGCACTAGCGGGGGGGCGTACAATGAGCAGTTCTTC.

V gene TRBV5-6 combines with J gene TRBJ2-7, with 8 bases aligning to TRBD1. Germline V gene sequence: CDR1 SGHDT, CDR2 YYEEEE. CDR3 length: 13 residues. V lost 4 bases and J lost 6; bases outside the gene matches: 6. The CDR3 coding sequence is TGTGCCAGCAGCCGCAGGACAGGGCGCGAGCAGTACTTC. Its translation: CASSRRTGREQYF.

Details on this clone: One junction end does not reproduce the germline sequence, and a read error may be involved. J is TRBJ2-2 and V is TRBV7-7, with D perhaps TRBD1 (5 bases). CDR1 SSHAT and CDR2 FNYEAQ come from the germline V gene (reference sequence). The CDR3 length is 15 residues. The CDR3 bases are TGTGCTAGCAGCTTTTCTGCAGGGCCGGGTCGGGAGCTGTTTTTT. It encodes CASSFSAGPGRELFF.

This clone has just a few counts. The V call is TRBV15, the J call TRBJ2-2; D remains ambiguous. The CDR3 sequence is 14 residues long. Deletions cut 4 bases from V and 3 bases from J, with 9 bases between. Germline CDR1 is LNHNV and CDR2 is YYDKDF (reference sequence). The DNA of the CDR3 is TGTGCCACCAGCACTCTACCGGACACCGGGGAGCTGTTTTTT. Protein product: CATSTLPDTGELFF.

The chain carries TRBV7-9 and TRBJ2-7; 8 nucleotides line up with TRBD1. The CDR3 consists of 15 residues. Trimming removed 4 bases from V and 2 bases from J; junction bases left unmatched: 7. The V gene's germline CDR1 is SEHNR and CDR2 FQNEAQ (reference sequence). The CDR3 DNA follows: TGTGCCAGCAGCTACGCCGGGACAGGCCCCTACGAGCAGTACTTC. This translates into CASSYAGTGPYEQYF.

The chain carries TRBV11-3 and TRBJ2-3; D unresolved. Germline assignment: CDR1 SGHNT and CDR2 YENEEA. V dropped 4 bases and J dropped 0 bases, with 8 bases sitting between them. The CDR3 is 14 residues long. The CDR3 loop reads CASSWRLSTDTQYF. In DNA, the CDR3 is TGTGCCAGCAGCTGGCGGTTGAGCACAGATACGCAGTATTTT.

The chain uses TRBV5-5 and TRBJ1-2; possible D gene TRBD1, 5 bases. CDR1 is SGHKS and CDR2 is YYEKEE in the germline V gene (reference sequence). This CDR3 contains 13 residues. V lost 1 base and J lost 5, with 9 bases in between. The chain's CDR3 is CASSLQGSYGYTF. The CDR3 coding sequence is TGTGCCAGCAGCTTGCAGGGATCTTATGGCTACACCTTC.

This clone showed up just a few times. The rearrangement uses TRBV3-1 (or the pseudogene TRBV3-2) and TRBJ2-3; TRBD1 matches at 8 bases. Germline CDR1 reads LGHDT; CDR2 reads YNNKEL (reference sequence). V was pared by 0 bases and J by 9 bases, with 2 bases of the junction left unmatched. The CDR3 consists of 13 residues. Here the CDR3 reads CASSQDTGGTQYF. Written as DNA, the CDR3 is TGTGCCAGCAGCCAAGATACAGGGGGAACGCAGTATTTT.

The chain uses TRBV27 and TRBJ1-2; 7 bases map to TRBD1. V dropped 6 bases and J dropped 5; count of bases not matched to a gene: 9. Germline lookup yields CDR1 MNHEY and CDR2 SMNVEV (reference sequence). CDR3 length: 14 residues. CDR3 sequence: CASRETGQKYGYTF. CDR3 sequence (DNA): TGTGCCAGCAGGGAAACGGGACAGAAATATGGCTACACCTTC.

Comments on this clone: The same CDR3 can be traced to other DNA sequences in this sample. The CDR3: CASSPGQGGYEQYF. CDR3 coding DNA: TGCGCCAGCAGCCCGGGACAGGGGGGCTACGAGCAGTACTTC. The gene calls are TRBV5-1 and TRBJ2-7; 11 positions match TRBD1. CDR1 is SGHRS, CDR2 YFSETQ, per germline. V dropped 4 bases and J dropped 3; count of bases not matched to a gene: 3. The CDR3 is 14 amino acids.

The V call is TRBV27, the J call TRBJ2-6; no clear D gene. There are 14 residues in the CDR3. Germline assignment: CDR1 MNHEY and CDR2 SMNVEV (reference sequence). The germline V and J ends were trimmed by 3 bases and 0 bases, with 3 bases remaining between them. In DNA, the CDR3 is TGTGCCAGCAGTTTTTACTCTGGGGCCAACGTCCTGACTTTC. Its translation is CASSFYSGANVLTF.

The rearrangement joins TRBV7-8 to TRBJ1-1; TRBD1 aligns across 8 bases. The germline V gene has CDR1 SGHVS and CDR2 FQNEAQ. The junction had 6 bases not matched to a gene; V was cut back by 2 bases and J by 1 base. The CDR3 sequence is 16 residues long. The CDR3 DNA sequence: TGTGCCAGCAGCTTAACCCGGACAGGGAGGAACACTGAAGCTTTCTTT. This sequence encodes CASSLTRTGRNTEAFF.

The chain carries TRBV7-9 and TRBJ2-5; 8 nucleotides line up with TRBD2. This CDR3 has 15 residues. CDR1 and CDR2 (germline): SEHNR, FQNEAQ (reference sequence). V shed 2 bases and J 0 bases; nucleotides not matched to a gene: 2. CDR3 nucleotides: TGTGCCAGCAGCTTACTAGCGGGTCACCAAGAGACCCAGTACTTC. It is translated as CASSLLAGHQETQYF.

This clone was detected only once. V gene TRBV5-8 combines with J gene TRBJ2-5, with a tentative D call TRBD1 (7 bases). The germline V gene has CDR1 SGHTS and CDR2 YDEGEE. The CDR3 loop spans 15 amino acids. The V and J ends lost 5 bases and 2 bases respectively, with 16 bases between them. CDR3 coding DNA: TGTGCCAGCAGGCCAGGGGGACTTACTCAAGAGACCCAGTACTTC. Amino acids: CASRPGGLTQETQYF.

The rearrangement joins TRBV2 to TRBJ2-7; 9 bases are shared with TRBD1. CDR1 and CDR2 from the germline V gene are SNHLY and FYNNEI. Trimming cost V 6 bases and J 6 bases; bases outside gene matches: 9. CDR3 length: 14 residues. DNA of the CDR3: TGTGCCAGCAGGACCGGGACAGGGACGGGCGAGCAGTACTTC. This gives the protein CASRTGTGTGEQYF.

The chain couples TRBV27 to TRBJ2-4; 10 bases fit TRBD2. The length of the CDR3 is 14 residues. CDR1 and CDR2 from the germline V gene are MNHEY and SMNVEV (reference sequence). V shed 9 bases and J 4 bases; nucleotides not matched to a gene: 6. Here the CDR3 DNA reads TGTGCCAGTGCCGGACTAGCGGTAAAAAACATTCAGTACTTC. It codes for CASAGLAVKNIQYF.

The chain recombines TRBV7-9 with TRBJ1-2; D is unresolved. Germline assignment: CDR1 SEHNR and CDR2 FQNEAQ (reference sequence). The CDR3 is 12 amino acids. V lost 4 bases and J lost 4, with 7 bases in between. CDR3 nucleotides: TGTGCCAGCAGCTCGGAGTCCTATGGCTACACCTTC. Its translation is CASSSESYGYTF.

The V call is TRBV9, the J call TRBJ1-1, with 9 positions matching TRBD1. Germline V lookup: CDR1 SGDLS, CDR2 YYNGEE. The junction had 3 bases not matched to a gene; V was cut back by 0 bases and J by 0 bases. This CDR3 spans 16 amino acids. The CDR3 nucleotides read TGTGCCAGCAGCGTAGAGGGACAGGGTATGAACACTGAAGCTTTCTTT. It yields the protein CASSVEGQGMNTEAFF.

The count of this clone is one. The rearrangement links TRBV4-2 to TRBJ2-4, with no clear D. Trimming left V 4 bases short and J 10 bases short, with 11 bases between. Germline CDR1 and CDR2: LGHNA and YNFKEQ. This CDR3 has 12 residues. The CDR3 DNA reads TGTGCCAGCAGCCCCCCTGGGCAGATTCAGTACTTC. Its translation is CASSPPGQIQYF.

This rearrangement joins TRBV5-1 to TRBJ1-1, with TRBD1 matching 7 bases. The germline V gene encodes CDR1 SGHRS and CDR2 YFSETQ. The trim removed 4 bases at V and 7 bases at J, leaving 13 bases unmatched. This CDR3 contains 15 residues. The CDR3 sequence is CASSPNPDRAYEAFF. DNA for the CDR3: TGCGCCAGCAGCCCGAATCCTGACAGGGCTTATGAAGCTTTCTTT. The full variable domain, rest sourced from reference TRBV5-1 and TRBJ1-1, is KAGVTQTPRYLIKTRGQQVTLSCSPISGHRSVSWYQQTPGQGLQFLFEYFSETQRNKGNFPGRFSGRQFSNSRSEMNVSTLELGDSALYLCASSPNPDRAYEAFFGQGTRLTVV.

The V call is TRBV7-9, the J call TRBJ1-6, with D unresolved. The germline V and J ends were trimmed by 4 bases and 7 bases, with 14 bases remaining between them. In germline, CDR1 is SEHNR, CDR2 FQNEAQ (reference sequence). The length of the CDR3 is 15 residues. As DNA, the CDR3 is TGTGCCAGCAGCTCCACCGGACTGAGAAATTCACCCCTCCACTTT. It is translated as CASSSTGLRNSPLHF.

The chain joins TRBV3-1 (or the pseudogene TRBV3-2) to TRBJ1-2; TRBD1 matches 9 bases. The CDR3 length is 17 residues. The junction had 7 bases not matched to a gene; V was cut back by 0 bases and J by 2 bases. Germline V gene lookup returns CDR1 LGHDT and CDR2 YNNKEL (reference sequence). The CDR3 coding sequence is TGTGCCAGCAGCCAAGACAGTTTCGGGACAGGGAACTATGGCTACACCTTC. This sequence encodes CASSQDSFGTGNYGYTF.

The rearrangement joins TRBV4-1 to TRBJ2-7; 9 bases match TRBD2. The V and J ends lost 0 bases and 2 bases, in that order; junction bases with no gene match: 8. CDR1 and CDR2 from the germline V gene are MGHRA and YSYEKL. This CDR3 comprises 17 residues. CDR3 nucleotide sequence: TGCGCCAGCAGCCAAGATCCAGCTAGCGGGGTCCCCTACGAGCAGTACTTC. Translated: CASSQDPASGVPYEQYF.

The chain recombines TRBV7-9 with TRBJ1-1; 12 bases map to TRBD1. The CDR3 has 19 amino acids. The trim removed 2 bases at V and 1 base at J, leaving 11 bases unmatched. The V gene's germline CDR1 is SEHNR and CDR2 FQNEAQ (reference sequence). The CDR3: CASSLHTGTGGTANTEAFF. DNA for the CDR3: TGTGCCAGCAGCTTACACACCGGGACAGGGGGCACAGCGAACACTGAAGCTTTCTTT.

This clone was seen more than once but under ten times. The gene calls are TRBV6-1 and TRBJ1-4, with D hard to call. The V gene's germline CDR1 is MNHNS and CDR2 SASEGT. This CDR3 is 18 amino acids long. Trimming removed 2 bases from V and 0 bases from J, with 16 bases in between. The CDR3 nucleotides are TGTGCCAGCAGTGAATCAGTCGGAGGGCGACCAACTAATGAAAAACTGTTTTTT. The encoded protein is CASSESVGGRPTNEKLFF.

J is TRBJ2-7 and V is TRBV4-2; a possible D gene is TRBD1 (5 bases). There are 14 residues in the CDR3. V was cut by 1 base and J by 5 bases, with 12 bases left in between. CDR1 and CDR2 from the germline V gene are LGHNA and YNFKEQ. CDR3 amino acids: CASSQVRGTHEQYF. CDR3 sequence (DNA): TGTGCCAGCAGCCAAGTAAGGGGTACCCACGAGCAGTACTTC.

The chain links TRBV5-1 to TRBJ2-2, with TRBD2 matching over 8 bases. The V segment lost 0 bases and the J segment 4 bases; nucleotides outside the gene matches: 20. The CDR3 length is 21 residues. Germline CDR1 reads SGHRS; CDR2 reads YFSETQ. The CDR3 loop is CASSLGISYSGTRPITGELFF. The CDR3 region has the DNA TGCGCCAGCAGCTTGGGAATCTCTTACTCGGGGACTAGGCCCATCACCGGGGAGCTGTTTTTT. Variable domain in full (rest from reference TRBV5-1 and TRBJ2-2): KAGVTQTPRYLIKTRGQQVTLSCSPISGHRSVSWYQQTPGQGLQFLFEYFSETQRNKGNFPGRFSGRQFSNSRSEMNVSTLELGDSALYLCASSLGISYSGTRPITGELFFGEGSRLTVL.

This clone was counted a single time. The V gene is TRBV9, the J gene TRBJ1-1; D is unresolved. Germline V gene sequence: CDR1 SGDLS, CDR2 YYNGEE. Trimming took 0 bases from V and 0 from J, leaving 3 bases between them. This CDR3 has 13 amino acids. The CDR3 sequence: CASSVALNTEAFF. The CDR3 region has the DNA TGTGCCAGCAGCGTAGCGTTGAACACTGAAGCTTTCTTT.

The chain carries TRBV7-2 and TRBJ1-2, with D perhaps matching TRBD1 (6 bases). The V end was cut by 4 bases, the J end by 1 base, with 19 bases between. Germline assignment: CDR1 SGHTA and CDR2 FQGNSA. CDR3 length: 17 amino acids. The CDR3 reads CASSSRQVLEGNYGYTF. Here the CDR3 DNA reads TGTGCCAGCAGCTCCCGACAGGTCTTAGAGGGTAACTATGGCTACACCTTC.

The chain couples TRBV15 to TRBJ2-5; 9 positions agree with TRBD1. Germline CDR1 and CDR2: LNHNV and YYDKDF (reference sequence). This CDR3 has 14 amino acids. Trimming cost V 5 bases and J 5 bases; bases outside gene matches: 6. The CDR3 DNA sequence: TGTGCCACCAGCGCGCGGACAGGGGACGAGACCCAGTACTTC. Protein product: CATSARTGDETQYF.

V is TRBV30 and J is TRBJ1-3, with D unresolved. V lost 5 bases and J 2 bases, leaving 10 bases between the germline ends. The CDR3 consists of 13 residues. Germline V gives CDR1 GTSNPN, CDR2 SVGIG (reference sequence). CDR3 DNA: TGTGCCTGGGCTCTTTCTGCTGGAAACACCATATATTTT. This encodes CAWALSAGNTIYF.

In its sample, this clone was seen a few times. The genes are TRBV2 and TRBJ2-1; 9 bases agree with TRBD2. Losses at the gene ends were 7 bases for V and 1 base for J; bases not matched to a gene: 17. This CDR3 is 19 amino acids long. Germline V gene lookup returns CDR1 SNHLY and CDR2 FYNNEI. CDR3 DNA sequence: TGTGCCAGCATCCCTCGGAGACTAGCGGCCACGGTTTCCTACAATGAGCAGTTCTTC. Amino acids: CASIPRRLAATVSYNEQFF.